A single T cell receptor (beta chain) is shown here with its context. The antigen is not known. CDR1 is LNHDA, CDR2 SQIVND, per germline (reference sequence). This CDR3 has 17 amino acids. Trimming cost V 1 base and J 1 base, with 14 bases left between them. The entry originates in a study of T cell responses to AZD1222 COVID-19 vaccine. Study at large: Pooled together were second doses at about 4 or about 12 weeks.

Study-wide findings and caveats: Vaccine-associated CD4 TCRs spanned spike, dominant at 160-218 and 743-854. The donor cohort was predominantly white British with a female majority, and clonal diversity may have been underestimated.

Produced via immunoSEQ multiplex PCR; TCRdb's table is partial and in-frame only. This table holds about 120,000 clones, 85% to 95% found once. The V call is TRBV19, the J call TRBJ2-1, with a possible D match to TRBD2 (7 bases). This sequence originates from an adult in good health. Sequencing was performed on peripheral blood, taken on day 0 of AZD1222 vaccination. CDR3 region: CASSIGGGGPSYNEQFF. CDR3 in DNA: TGTGCCAGTAGTATAGGGGGCGGGGGCCCTTCCTACAATGAGCAGTTCTTC.